Listed here are 13 T cell receptor beta chains from one sample, sequenced in a study of cytomegalovirus exposure and HLA in healthy donors. It was with 60 Vbeta and 13 Jbeta primers that the PCR ran. Method: immunoSEQ multiplex PCR; TCRdb's copy keeps in-frame clones and lacks some. The sample records just over 150,000 clones, roughly three quarters being singletons. Specimen: PBMCs. These receptors all stem from a middle-aged man in good health and CMV-seropositive.

This chain connects TRBV5-4 to TRBJ2-2, with a possible D match to TRBD1 (5 bases). The CDR3 length is 13 residues. Germline assignment: CDR1 SGHNT and CDR2 YYREEE (reference sequence). Trimming removed 0 bases from V and 8 bases from J, with 8 bases in between. CDR3: CASSLVQGGELFF. The CDR3 DNA reads TGTGCCAGCAGCTTGGTGCAGGGTGGGGAGCTGTTTTTT.

J is TRBJ2-7 and V is TRBV4-3; a possible D gene is TRBD1 (6 bases). Germline loops: CDR1 LGHNA, CDR2 YSLEER. V lost 0 bases, J lost 2 bases, and 8 bases lay in between. The CDR3 extends over 14 amino acids. CDR3 sequence reads: CASSQDRGAYEQYF. In DNA form, the CDR3 reads TGCGCCAGCAGCCAAGACAGGGGAGCCTACGAGCAGTACTTC.

The CDR3 sequence: CASNPTGSSPLHF. The CDR3 DNA reads as TGTGCCAGCAACCCGACAGGGTCGTCACCCCTCCACTTT. The V and J genes are TRBV28 and TRBJ1-6; TRBD1 agrees at 7 bases. Germline trimming cut 7 bases from V and 10 bases from J; bases unmatched to any gene: 7. This CDR3 contains 13 residues. Germline lookup yields CDR1 MDHEN and CDR2 SYDVKM.

Points on this clone: The junction departs from the called germline gene at one end, perhaps through a read error. The V call is TRBV11-2, the J call TRBJ2-5, with D maybe TRBD2 (5 bases). This CDR3 is 14 amino acids long. The germline V gene has CDR1 SGHAT and CDR2 FQNNGV. The CDR3 DNA is TGTACCAGCAGCTTAGGCCAGCCGGGGGAGACCCAGTACTTC. It encodes CTSSLGQPGETQYF.

This clone was seen only once. This chain links TRBV7-9 with TRBJ2-5; 7 bases are a match to TRBD1. The end of the DNA is better explained by TRBJ2-7, so the J call may be wrong. Germline V lookup: CDR1 SEHNR, CDR2 FQNEAQ (reference sequence). There are 12 residues in the CDR3. The CDR3 nucleotides are TGTGCCAGCAGCCTACAGGGGTACGAGCAGTACTTC. Translation: CASSLQGYEQYF.

This clone turned up a few times. The CDR3 DNA reads TGCGCCAGCAGCGGAACAGGGGGGATTAATGAAAAACTGTTTTTT. Translation: CASSGTGGINEKLFF. This chain links TRBV5-1 with TRBJ1-4; 8 nucleotides line up with TRBD1. The V gene end was trimmed by 4 bases and the J gene end by 4 bases; junction bases not matched to a gene: 6. Germline lookup yields CDR1 SGHRS and CDR2 YFSETQ. CDR3 length: 15 amino acids.

This clone occurred once. V is TRBV27 and J is TRBJ1-5; D is possibly TRBD1 (6 bases). In germline, CDR1 is MNHEY, CDR2 SMNVEV (reference sequence). Between the trimmed V and J ends, which lost 4 bases and 9 bases, there was a span of 28 bases. The CDR3 runs 18 residues. CDR3 protein: CASSSPTQGPPPVRPQHF. DNA of the CDR3: TGTGCCAGCAGTTCCCCGACACAGGGCCCGCCTCCCGTACGGCCCCAGCATTTT.

This chain uses TRBV4-3 with TRBJ1-5; possible D gene TRBD1, 5 bases. With 2 bases removed from V and 6 bases from J, the gap between germline ends came to 14 bases. Germline V gives CDR1 LGHNA, CDR2 YSLEER. The CDR3 runs 15 residues. The CDR3 loop reads CASSQQWGEVQPQHF. CDR3 sequence (DNA): TGCGCCAGCAGCCAACAGTGGGGGGAAGTTCAGCCCCAGCATTTT.

J is TRBJ2-2 and V is TRBV5-6; D is ambiguous. V gave up 1 base and J gave up 3 bases, with 4 bases separating them. Germline values: CDR1 SGHDT, CDR2 YYEEEE. This CDR3 is built from 13 residues. The CDR3 DNA follows: TGTGCCAGCAGCTTGAGAGACACCGGGGAGCTGTTTTTT. This encodes CASSLRDTGELFF.

The chain is built from TRBV11-2 and TRBJ2-7; D not certain. This CDR3 is 15 amino acids long. Trimming took 2 bases from V and 4 from J, leaving 15 bases between them. Germline assignment: CDR1 SGHAT and CDR2 FQNNGV. In DNA form, the CDR3 reads TGTGCCAGCAGCTTACACGAGACTGCGACTTACGAGCAGTACTTC. Translated, it gives CASSLHETATYEQYF.

This rearrangement joins TRBV2 to TRBJ1-5; a possible D gene is TRBD1 (6 bases). There are 16 residues in the CDR3. Germline lookup yields CDR1 SNHLY and CDR2 FYNNEI. The ends were cut back, 2 bases at V and 2 bases at J, with 13 bases in the middle. CDR3 DNA sequence: TGTGCCAGCAGTGAATCCGGGACATTTGGCAATCAGCCCCAGCATTTT. Amino acid sequence: CASSESGTFGNQPQHF.

This clone was seen only a few times. The chain carries TRBV2 and TRBJ2-5, with a possible D match to TRBD1 (5 bases). The CDR3 spans 13 residues. Germline V gene lookup returns CDR1 SNHLY and CDR2 FYNNEI. V was pared by 6 bases and J by 11 bases, with 19 bases between. The CDR3 spells CASRFRGPDGQYF. In DNA form, the CDR3 reads TGTGCCAGCAGGTTTAGGGGCCCGGATGGGCAGTACTTC.

The V call is TRBV2, the J call TRBJ2-7, with 10 nucleotides matching TRBD1. The CDR3 sequence is 14 residues long. The V gene end was trimmed by 7 bases and the J gene end by 4 bases; junction bases not matched to a gene: 7. Germline loops: CDR1 SNHLY, CDR2 FYNNEI. This CDR3 is CASMSTGGGYEQYF. The DNA of the CDR3 is TGTGCCAGCATGTCGACAGGGGGCGGGTACGAGCAGTACTTC.